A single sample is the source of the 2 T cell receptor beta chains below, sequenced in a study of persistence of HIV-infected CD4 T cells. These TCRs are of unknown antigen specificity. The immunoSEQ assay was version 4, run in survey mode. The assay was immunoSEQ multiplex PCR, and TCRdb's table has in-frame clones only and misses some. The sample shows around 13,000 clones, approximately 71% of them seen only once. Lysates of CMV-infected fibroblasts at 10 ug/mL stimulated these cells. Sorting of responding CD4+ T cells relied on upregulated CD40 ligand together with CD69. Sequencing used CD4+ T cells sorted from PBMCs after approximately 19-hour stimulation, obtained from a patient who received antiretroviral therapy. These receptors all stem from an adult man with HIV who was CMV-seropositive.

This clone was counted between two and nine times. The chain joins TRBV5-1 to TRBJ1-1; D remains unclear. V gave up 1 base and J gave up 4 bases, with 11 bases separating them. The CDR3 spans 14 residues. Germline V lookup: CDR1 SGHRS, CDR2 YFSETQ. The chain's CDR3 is CASSLSGRGTEAFF. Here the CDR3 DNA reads TGCGCCAGCAGCTTGAGTGGGCGGGGCACTGAAGCTTTCTTT. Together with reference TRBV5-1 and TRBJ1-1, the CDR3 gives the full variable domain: KAGVTQTPRYLIKTRGQQVTLSCSPISGHRSVSWYQQTPGQGLQFLFEYFSETQRNKGNFPGRFSGRQFSNSRSEMNVSTLELGDSALYLCASSLSGRGTEAFFGQGTRLTVV.

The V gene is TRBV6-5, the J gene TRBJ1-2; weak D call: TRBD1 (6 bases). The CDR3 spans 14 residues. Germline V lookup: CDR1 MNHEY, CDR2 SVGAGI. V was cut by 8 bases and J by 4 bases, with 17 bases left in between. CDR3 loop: CASLQGRGSYGYTF. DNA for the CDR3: TGTGCCAGCCTACAGGGTAGGGGATCCTATGGCTACACCTTC.